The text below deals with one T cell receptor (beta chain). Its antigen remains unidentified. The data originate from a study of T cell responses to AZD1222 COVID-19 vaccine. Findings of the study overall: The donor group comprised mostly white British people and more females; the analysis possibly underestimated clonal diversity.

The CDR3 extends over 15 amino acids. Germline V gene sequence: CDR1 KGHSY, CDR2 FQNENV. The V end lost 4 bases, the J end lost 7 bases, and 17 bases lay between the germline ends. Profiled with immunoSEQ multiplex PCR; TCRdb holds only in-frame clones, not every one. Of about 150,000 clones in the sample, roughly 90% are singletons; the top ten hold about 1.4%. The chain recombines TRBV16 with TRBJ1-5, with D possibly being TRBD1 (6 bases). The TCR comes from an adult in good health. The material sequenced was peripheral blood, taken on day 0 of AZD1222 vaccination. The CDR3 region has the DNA TGTGCCAGCAGCCCTTCGGACAGCCTGGGGCAGCCCCAGCATTTT. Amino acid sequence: CASSPSDSLGQPQHF.